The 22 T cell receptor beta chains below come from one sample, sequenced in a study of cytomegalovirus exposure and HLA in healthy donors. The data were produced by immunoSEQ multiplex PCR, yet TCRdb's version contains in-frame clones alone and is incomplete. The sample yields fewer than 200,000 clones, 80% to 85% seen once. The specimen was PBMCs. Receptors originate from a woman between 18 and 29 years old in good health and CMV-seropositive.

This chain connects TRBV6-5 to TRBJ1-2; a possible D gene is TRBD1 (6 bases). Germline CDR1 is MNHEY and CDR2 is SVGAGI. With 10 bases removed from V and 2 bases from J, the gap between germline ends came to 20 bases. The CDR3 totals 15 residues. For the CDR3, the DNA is TGTGCCATCGGAACCTACAGGGATGCAAACTATGGCTACACCTTC. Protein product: CAIGTYRDANYGYTF.

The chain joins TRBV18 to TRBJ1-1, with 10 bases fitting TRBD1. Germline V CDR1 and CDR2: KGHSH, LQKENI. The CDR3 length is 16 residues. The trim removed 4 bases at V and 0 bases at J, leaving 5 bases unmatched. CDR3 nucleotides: TGTGCCAGCTCACGAATGGGGACAGGGGTGAACACTGAAGCTTTCTTT. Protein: CASSRMGTGVNTEAFF. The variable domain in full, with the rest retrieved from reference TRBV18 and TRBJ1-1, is NAGVMQNPRHLVRRRGQEARLRCSPMKGHSHVYWYRQLPEEGLKFMVYLQKENIIDESGMPKERFSAEFPKEGPSILRIQQVVRGDSAAYFCASSRMGTGVNTEAFFGQGTRLTVV.

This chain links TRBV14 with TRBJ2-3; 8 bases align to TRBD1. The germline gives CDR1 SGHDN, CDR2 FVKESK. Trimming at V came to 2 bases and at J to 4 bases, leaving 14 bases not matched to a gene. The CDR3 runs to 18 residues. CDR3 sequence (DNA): TGTGCCAGCAGCCAAAGACAGGGGATACTCATCTCGGCAGATACGCAGTATTTT. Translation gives CASSQRQGILISADTQYF.

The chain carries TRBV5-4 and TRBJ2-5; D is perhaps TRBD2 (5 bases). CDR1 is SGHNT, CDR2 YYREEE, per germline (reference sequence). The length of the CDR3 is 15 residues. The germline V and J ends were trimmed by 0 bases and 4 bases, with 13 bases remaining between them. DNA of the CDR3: TGTGCCAGCAGCTTGGGCCTCCTCGAGGGAGAGACCCAGTACTTC. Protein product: CASSLGLLEGETQYF. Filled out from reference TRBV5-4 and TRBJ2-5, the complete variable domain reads ETGVTQSPTHLIKTRGQQVTLRCSSQSGHNTVSWYQQALGQGPQFIFQYYREEENGRGNFPPRFSGLQFPNYSSELNVNALELDDSALYLCASSLGLLEGETQYFGPGTRLLVL.

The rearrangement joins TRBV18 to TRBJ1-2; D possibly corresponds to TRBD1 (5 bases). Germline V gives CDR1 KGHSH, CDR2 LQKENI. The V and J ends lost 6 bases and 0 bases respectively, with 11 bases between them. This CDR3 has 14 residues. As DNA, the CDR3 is TGTGCCAGCTCTCCGGACACTTCTAACTATGGCTACACCTTC. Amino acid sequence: CASSPDTSNYGYTF.

Here the CDR3 DNA reads TGTGCCAGCAGCTTAGGATTCGGCGGGGCGTACGAGCAGTACTTC. Protein product: CASSLGFGGAYEQYF. The genes are TRBV11-2 and TRBJ2-7, with a possible D match to TRBD2 (6 bases). The germline V gene has CDR1 SGHAT and CDR2 FQNNGV. V lost 1 base to trimming and J lost 4 bases, with 14 bases between them. CDR3 length: 15 residues. Combining the CDR3 with reference TRBV11-2 and TRBJ2-7 gives the whole variable domain EAGVAQSPRYKIIEKRQSVAFWCNPISGHATLYWYQQILGQGPKLLIQFQNNGVVDDSQLPKDRFSAERLKGVDSTLKIQPAKLEDSAVYLCASSLGFGGAYEQYFGPGTRLTVT.

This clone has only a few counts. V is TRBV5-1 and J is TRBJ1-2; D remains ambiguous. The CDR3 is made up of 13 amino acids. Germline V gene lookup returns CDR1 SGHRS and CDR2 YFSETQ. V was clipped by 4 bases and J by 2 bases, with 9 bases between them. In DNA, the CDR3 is TGCGCCAGCAGCGGAGGGAGAAACTATGGCTACACCTTC. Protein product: CASSGGRNYGYTF.

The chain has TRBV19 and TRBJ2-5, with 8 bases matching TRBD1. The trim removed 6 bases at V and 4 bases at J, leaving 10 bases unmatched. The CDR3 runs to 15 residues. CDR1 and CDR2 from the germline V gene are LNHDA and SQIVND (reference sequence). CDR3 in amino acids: CASSDPGGSRETQYF. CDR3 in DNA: TGTGCCAGTAGCGACCCAGGGGGCTCTAGAGAGACCCAGTACTTC. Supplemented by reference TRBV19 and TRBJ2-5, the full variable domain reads DGGITQSPKYLFRKEGQNVTLSCEQNLNHDAMYWYRQDPGQGLRLIYYSQIVNDFQKGDIAEGYSVSREKKESFPLTVTSAQKNPTAFYLCASSDPGGSRETQYFGPGTRLLVL.

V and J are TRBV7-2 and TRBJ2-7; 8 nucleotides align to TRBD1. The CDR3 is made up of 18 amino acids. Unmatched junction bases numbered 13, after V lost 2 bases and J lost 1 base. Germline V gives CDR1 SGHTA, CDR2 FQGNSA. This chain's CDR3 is CASSLFALAQGVSYEQYF. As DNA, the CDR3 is TGTGCCAGCAGCTTATTCGCCCTGGCACAGGGGGTGTCCTACGAGCAGTACTTC. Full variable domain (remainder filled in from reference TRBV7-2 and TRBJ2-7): GAGVSQSPSNKVTEKGKDVELRCDPISGHTALYWYRQSLGQGLEFLIYFQGNSAPDKSGLPSDRFSAERTGGSVSTLTIQRTQQEDSAVYLCASSLFALAQGVSYEQYFGPGTRLTVT.

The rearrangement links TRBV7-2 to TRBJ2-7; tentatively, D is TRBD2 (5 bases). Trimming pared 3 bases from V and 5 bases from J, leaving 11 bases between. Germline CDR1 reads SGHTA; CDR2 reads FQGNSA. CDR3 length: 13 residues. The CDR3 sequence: CASSFTGNHEQYF. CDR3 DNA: TGTGCCAGCAGCTTTACGGGGAACCACGAGCAGTACTTC.

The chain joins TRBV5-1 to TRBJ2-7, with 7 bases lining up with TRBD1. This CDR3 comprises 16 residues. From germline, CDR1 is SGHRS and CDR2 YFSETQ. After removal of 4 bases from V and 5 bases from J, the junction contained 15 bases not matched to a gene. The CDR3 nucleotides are TGCGCCAGCAGCCTCGAAATTATAGGGGGCAGGGACGAGCAGTACTTC. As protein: CASSLEIIGGRDEQYF.

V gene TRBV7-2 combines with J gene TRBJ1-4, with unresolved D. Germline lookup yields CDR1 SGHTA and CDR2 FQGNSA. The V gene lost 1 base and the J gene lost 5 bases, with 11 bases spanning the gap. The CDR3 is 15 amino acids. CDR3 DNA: TGTGCCAGCAGCTTAGTGGGCAGGATAAATGAAAAACTGTTTTTT. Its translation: CASSLVGRINEKLFF.

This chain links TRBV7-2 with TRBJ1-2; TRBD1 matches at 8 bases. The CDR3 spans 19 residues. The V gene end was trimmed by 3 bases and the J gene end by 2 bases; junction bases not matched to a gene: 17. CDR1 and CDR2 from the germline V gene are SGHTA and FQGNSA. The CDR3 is CASSFATGTGGRANYGYTF. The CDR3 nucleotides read TGTGCCAGCAGCTTTGCGACCGGGACAGGTGGCCGAGCGAACTATGGCTACACCTTC.

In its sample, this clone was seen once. DNA for the CDR3: TGTGCCAGCAGTTACCGAGGGCTCACCGGGGAGCTGTTTTTT. Its translation: CASSYRGLTGELFF. This sequence joins TRBV6-5 and TRBJ2-2; TRBD2 might be the D (5 bases). Germline V gene sequence: CDR1 MNHEY, CDR2 SVGAGI. The V end lost 2 bases, the J end lost 4 bases, and 8 bases lay between the germline ends. The CDR3 runs 14 residues.

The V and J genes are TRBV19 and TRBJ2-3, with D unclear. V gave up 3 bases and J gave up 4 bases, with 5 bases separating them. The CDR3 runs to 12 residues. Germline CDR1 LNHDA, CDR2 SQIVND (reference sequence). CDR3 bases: TGTGCCAGTAGTATGGGCGCAGATACGCAGTATTTT. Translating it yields CASSMGADTQYF.

The CDR3 here is CASSPQGLAGGPRDTQYF. The CDR3 DNA follows: TGTGCCAGCAGTCCCCAAGGACTAGCGGGGGGGCCTAGGGATACGCAGTATTTT. V usage is TRBV2 and J usage is TRBJ2-3; 15 bases fit TRBD2. The CDR3 runs to 18 residues. The trim removed 5 bases at V and 6 bases at J, leaving 12 bases unmatched. Germline values: CDR1 SNHLY, CDR2 FYNNEI.

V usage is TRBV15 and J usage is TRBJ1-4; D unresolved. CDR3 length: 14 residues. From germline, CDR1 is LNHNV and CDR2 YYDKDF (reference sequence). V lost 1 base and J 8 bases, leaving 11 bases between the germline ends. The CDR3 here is CATSRGNLGEKLFF. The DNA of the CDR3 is TGTGCCACCAGCAGAGGCAATCTCGGGGAAAAACTGTTTTTT.

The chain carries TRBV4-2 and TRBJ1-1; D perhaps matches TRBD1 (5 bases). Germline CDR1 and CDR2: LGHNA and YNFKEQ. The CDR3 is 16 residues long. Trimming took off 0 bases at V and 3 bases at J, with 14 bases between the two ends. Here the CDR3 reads CASSQEGQDIYTEAFF. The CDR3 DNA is TGTGCCAGCAGCCAAGAGGGGCAAGACATCTACACTGAAGCTTTCTTT.

CDR3 DNA sequence: TGTGCCAGCAGATATCCCGGGGGGGACACTGAAGCTTTCTTT. Translation gives CASRYPGGDTEAFF. The chain couples TRBV7-9 to TRBJ1-1; a weak D match, TRBD1 (5 bases). This CDR3 is 14 amino acids long. Germline V lookup: CDR1 SEHNR, CDR2 FQNEAQ (reference sequence). The V and J ends lost 6 bases and 3 bases respectively, with 14 bases between them. The variable domain in full, with the rest retrieved from reference TRBV7-9 and TRBJ1-1, is DTGVSQNPRHKITKRGQNVTFRCDPISEHNRLYWYRQTLGQGPEFLTYFQNEAQLEKSRLLSDRFSAERPKGSFSTLEIQRTEQGDSAMYLCASRYPGGDTEAFFGQGTRLTVV.

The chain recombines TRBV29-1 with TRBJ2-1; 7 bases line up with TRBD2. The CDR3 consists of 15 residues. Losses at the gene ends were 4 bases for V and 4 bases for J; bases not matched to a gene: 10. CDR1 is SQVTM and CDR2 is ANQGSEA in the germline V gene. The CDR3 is CSVGGRGPEYNEQFF. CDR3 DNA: TGCAGCGTTGGGGGGAGGGGCCCCGAATACAATGAGCAGTTCTTC.

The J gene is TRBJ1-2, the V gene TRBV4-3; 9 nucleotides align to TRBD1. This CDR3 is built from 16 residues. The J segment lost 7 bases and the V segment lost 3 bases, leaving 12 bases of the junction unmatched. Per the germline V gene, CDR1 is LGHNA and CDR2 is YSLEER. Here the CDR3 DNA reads TGCGCCAGCAGCCACGGGCCGGGACAGGGTGCTGGTGGCTACACCTTC. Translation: CASSHGPGQGAGGYTF.

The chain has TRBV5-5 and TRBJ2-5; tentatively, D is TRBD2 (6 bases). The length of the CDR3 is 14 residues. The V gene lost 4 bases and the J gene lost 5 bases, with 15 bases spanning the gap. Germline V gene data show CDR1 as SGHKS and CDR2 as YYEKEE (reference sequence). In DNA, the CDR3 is TGTGCCAGCAGCCTGGGAGGAGCCTCGGAGACCCAGTACTTC. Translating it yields CASSLGGASETQYF.